This T cell receptor (beta chain) originates from a study of early T cells in non-severe SARS-CoV-2 infection. Study-level information: Sequencing of bulk RNA from unsorted whole blood was done, without chain pairing.

Unique molecular identifier tags were affixed to discrete cDNA molecules. A single record per CDR3 protein comes from TCRdb applying MiXCR to the 5' RACE reads. The sample lists tens of thousands of distinct CDR3 sequences; 12% were seen once. This clonotype turned up a few times. Its antigen is as yet unknown. Findings of the study overall: Private and CD4 specificities were missed by VDJdb matching, skewed to anti-spike CD8.

This specimen consisted of whole blood, obtained at baseline. This receptor was identified in an adult who was a healthcare worker with PCR-confirmed SARS-CoV-2 infection or an uninfected control (not recorded which).

CDR3 amino acids: CASIQGGGNANEQYF. CDR3 coding DNA: TGTGCCAGCATCCAAGGGGGAGGGAACGCTAACGAGCAGTACTTC. The chain couples TRBV2 to TRBJ2-7; TRBD2 might be the D (7 bases). CDR3 size: 15 residues. The germline V and J ends were trimmed by 7 bases and 5 bases, with 21 bases remaining between them. Germline values: CDR1 SNHLY, CDR2 FYNNEI.